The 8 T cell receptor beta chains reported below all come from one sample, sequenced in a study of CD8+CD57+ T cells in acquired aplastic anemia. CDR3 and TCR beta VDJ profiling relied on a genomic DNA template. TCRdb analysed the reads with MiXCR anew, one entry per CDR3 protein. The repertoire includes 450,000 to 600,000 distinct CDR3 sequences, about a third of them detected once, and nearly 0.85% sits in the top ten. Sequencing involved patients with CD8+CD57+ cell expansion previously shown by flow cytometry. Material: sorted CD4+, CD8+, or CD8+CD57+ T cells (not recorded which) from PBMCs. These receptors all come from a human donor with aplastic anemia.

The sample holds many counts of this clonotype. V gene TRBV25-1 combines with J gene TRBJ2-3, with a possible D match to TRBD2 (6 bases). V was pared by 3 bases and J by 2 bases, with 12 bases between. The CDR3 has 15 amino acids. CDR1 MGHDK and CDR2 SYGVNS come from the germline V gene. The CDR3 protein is CASSEGAGLTDTQYF. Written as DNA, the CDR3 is TGTGCCAGCAGTGAGGGAGCGGGTCTCACAGATACGCAGTATTTT.

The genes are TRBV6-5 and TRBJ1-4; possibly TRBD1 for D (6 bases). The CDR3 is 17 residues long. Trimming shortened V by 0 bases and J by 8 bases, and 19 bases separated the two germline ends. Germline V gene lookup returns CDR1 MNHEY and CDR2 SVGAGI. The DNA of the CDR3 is TGTGCCAGCAGTTACTCACGGTCGGGGGCGTCGCGAGAAAAACTGTTTTTT. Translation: CASSYSRSGASREKLFF.

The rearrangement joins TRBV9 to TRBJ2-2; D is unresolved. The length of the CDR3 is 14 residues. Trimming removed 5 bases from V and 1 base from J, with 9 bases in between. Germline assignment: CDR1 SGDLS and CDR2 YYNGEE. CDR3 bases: TGTGCCAGCAGAAGCCAATGGAACACCGGGGAGCTGTTTTTT. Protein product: CASRSQWNTGELFF.

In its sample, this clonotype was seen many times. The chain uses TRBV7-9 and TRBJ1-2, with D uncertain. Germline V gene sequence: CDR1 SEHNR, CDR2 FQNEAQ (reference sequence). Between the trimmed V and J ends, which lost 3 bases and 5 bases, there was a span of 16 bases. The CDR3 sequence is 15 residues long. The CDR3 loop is CASSLTDHLFYGYTF. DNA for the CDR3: TGTGCCAGCAGCTTGACTGACCACCTTTTTTATGGCTACACCTTC.

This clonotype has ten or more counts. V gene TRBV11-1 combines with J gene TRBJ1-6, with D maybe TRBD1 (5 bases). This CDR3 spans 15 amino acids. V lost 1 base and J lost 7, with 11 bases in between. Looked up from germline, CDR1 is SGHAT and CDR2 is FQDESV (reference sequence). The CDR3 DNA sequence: TGTGCCAGCAGCTTAGGCCCGGGGCACAATTCACCCCTCCACTTT. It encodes CASSLGPGHNSPLHF.

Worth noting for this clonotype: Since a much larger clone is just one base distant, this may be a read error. The CDR3 DNA is TGTGCCAGCAGCTCCCGGGCCGTCATCTACGAGCAGTACTTC. Its translation is CASSSRAVIYEQYF. This sequence joins TRBV5-5 and TRBJ2-7; D is uncertain. The V gene's germline CDR1 is SGHKS and CDR2 YYEKEE (reference sequence). Deletions cut 3 bases from V and 3 bases from J, with 13 bases between. The CDR3 consists of 14 residues.

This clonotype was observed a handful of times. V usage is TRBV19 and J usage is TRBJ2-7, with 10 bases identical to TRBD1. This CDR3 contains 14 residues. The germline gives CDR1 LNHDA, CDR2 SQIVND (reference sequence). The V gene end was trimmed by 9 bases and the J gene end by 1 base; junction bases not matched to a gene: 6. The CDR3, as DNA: TGTGCCAGCAGGGGACAGGGGAAGTCCTACGAGCAGTACTTC. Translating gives CASRGQGKSYEQYF.

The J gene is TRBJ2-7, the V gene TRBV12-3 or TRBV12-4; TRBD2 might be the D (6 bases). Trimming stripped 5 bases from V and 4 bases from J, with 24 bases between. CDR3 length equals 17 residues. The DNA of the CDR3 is TGTGCCAGCAGTCCTTCCCCTTACCGGGACTTAACATACGAGCAGTACTTC. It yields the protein CASSPSPYRDLTYEQYF.